Below are 26 T cell receptor beta chains sequenced from a single sample in a study of CD8+ T cells in alopecia areata. Treatment noted: oral pan-JAK inhibitor, 5-10 mg twice daily. TCR sequencing used cDNA made by reverse transcription of extracted RNA. The method was immunoSEQ multiplex PCR; TCRdb's version includes in-frame clones alone and lacks a portion of them. The sample includes roughly 190,000 clones, 45% to 75% of them seen just once. The material was CD4+ T cells sorted from blood, obtained at week 4, from a patient treated with tofacitinib. Every receptor here comes from a human donor with alopecia areata.

CDR3 DNA: TGTGCCTGGAAGCTGACACGGGGACCCGGGGAGCTGTTTTTT. Its protein product is CAWKLTRGPGELFF. The rearrangement uses TRBV30 and TRBJ2-2, with D tentatively TRBD1 or TRBD2 (5 bases each). The germline gives CDR1 GTSNPN, CDR2 SVGIG (reference sequence). The CDR3 is made up of 14 amino acids. V shed 4 bases and J shed 6 bases, with 15 bases lying between them. The whole variable domain, filled in from reference TRBV30 and TRBJ2-2, reads SQTIHQWPATLVQPVGSPLSLECTVEGTSNPNLYWYRQAAGRGLQLLFYSVGIGQISSEVPQNLSASRPQDRQFILSSKKLLLSDSGFYLCAWKLTRGPGELFFGEGSRLTVL.

This clone appeared a few times. The rearrangement links TRBV5-6 to TRBJ2-7; no reliable D call. Looked up from germline, CDR1 is SGHDT and CDR2 is YYEEEE. The length of the CDR3 is 14 residues. V lost 1 base and J 1 base, leaving 9 bases between the germline ends. This CDR3 reads CASSLMTPSYEQYF. The CDR3, as DNA: TGTGCCAGCAGCTTGATGACGCCATCCTACGAGCAGTACTTC. Filled out from reference TRBV5-6 and TRBJ2-7, the complete variable domain reads DAGVTQSPTHLIKTRGQQVTLRCSPKSGHDTVSWYQQALGQGPQFIFQYYEEEERQRGNFPDRFSGHQFPNYSSELNVNALLLGDSALYLCASSLMTPSYEQYFGPGTRLTVT.

This clone showed up many times. CDR3 region: CASSAEPQGDTEAFF. As DNA, the CDR3 is TGTGCCAGCAGCGCGGAGCCACAGGGAGACACTGAAGCTTTCTTT. The J gene is TRBJ1-1, the V gene TRBV9, with TRBD1 as a possible D gene (6 bases). Germline lookup yields CDR1 SGDLS and CDR2 YYNGEE. The V end lost 3 bases, the J end lost 3 bases, and 15 bases lay between the germline ends. The CDR3 totals 15 residues.

This chain connects TRBV13 to TRBJ2-5; 7 bases fit TRBD1. The CDR3 contains 13 residues. The V gene's germline CDR1 is PRHDT and CDR2 FYEKMQ (reference sequence). V shed 4 bases, J shed 2 bases, and the junction held 1 base outside the gene matches. The CDR3 protein is CASSSDRQETQYF. DNA for the CDR3: TGTGCCAGCAGCTCGGACAGGCAAGAGACCCAGTACTTC.

This chain uses TRBV25-1 with TRBJ2-5; D possibly corresponds to TRBD1 (5 bases). Trimming cost V 4 bases and J 6 bases, with 12 bases left between them. There are 13 residues in the CDR3. Looked up from germline, CDR1 is MGHDK and CDR2 is SYGVNS. CDR3 residues: CASSANGAQTQYF. CDR3 nucleotides: TGTGCCAGCAGTGCCAATGGGGCGCAGACCCAGTACTTC.

CDR3 loop: CASSEGRISQETQYF. CDR3 DNA sequence: TGTGCCAGCAGTGAAGGAAGGATATCGCAAGAGACCCAGTACTTC. The V gene is TRBV25-1, the J gene TRBJ2-5; D unresolved. The CDR3 is made up of 15 amino acids. The germline gives CDR1 MGHDK, CDR2 SYGVNS. Trimming removed 2 bases at V and 2 bases at J, with 12 bases between.

V gene TRBV2 combines with J gene TRBJ2-1; D is ambiguous. The CDR3 has 11 residues. CDR1 and CDR2 from the germline V gene are SNHLY and FYNNEI. The V end lost 2 bases, the J end lost 11 bases, and 7 bases lay between the germline ends. The CDR3 DNA reads as TGTGCCAGCAGTGAACTGAGAAAGCAGTTCTTC. This sequence encodes CASSELRKQFF.

This chain joins TRBV5-4 and TRBJ2-3, with D unclear. The CDR3 runs to 14 residues. Between the trimmed V and J ends, which lost 1 base and 4 bases, there was a span of 10 bases. Germline V gene sequence: CDR1 SGHNT, CDR2 YYREEE (reference sequence). This CDR3 is CASSLNVMADTQYF. CDR3 bases: TGTGCCAGCAGCTTGAACGTTATGGCAGATACGCAGTATTTT.

The gene calls are TRBV5-6 and TRBJ1-4, with D uncertain. Trimming left V 5 bases short and J 5 bases short, with 13 bases between. In germline, CDR1 is SGHDT, CDR2 YYEEEE. This CDR3 is built from 14 residues. Here the CDR3 reads CASRSTWRNEKLFF. In DNA form, the CDR3 reads TGTGCCAGCAGAAGTACTTGGAGGAATGAAAAACTGTTTTTT.

CDR3 sequence reads: CASSSSGSTDTQYF. CDR3 bases: TGCGCCAGCAGCTCCAGCGGGAGCACAGATACGCAGTATTTT. The chain joins TRBV5-1 to TRBJ2-3, with a tentative D call TRBD2 (6 bases). Germline assignment: CDR1 SGHRS and CDR2 YFSETQ. CDR3 length: 14 amino acids. V shed 3 bases and J shed 0 bases, with 8 bases lying between them. Combining the CDR3 with reference TRBV5-1 and TRBJ2-3 gives the whole variable domain KAGVTQTPRYLIKTRGQQVTLSCSPISGHRSVSWYQQTPGQGLQFLFEYFSETQRNKGNFPGRFSGRQFSNSRSEMNVSTLELGDSALYLCASSSSGSTDTQYFGPGTRLTVL.

The table lists this clone with a few counts. The J gene is TRBJ2-3, the V gene TRBV29-1; D tentatively fits TRBD1 or TRBD2 (5 bases each). The CDR3 extends over 13 amino acids. Per germline, CDR1 SQVTM and CDR2 ANQGSEA. Trimming stripped 8 bases from V and 8 bases from J, with 20 bases between. The CDR3 bases are TGCAGCTTCTCAGGGACGGGATTCCGTACGCAGTATTTT. Protein product: CSFSGTGFRTQYF.

The chain links TRBV18 to TRBJ1-1; D might be TRBD1 (5 bases). The CDR3 runs 12 residues. CDR1 is KGHSH, CDR2 LQKENI, per germline. The V gene lost 3 bases and the J gene lost 7 bases, with 9 bases spanning the gap. CDR3 loop: CASSPRDGEAFF. For the CDR3, the DNA is TGTGCCAGCTCACCCCGGGACGGTGAAGCTTTCTTT.

In its sample, this clone was seen once. The chain links TRBV29-1 to TRBJ1-4, with D perhaps TRBD1 (6 bases). Germline V CDR1 and CDR2: SQVTM, ANQGSEA. Deletions cut 2 bases from V and 4 bases from J, with 11 bases between. The CDR3 has 14 amino acids. CDR3 amino acids: CSVESRDNNEKLFF. In DNA form, the CDR3 reads TGCAGCGTTGAATCCAGGGACAATAATGAAAAACTGTTTTTT.

Only a few counts were recorded for this clone. Other DNA variants within this sample encode the same CDR3. V gene TRBV30 combines with J gene TRBJ2-3, with 9 bases lining up with TRBD1. From germline, CDR1 is GTSNPN and CDR2 SVGIG (reference sequence). Losses at the gene ends were 2 bases for V and 0 bases for J; bases not matched to a gene: 3. The CDR3 consists of 15 residues. This chain's CDR3 is CAWSPGQGSTDTQYF. CDR3 DNA sequence: TGTGCCTGGAGTCCGGGACAGGGTAGCACAGATACGCAGTATTTT.

In its sample, this clone was seen once. The V and J genes are TRBV11-2 and TRBJ2-3; 7 nucleotides agree with TRBD2. The germline gives CDR1 SGHAT, CDR2 FQNNGV. CDR3 length equals 15 residues. J lost 3 bases, V lost 5 bases, and 8 bases had no gene match. The CDR3 reads CASSPGGGWTDTQYF. CDR3 bases: TGTGCCAGCAGCCCCGGGGGAGGGTGGACAGATACGCAGTATTTT.

The genes are TRBV30 and TRBJ1-2; D unresolved. The CDR3 loop spans 16 amino acids. Germline V gene lookup returns CDR1 GTSNPN and CDR2 SVGIG (reference sequence). The V end was cut by 2 bases, the J end by 1 base, with 17 bases between. CDR3 in amino acids: CAWSRSLTALNYGYTF. For the CDR3, the DNA is TGTGCCTGGAGTCGTTCCCTCACAGCGCTTAACTATGGCTACACCTTC.

This clone was counted a few times. The chain is built from TRBV4-1 and TRBJ2-4, with 7 bases lining up with TRBD2. This CDR3 has 14 amino acids. Per the germline V gene, CDR1 is MGHRA and CDR2 is YSYEKL. Trimming cost V 1 base and J 15 bases; bases outside gene matches: 12. This chain's CDR3 is CASSQATKRDGRYF. The CDR3, as DNA: TGCGCCAGCAGCCAAGCCACCAAGCGGGATGGAAGGTACTTC.

This clone was counted only a few times. Sequence at one end of the junction differs from germline and may be a read error. The rearrangement uses TRBV7-7 and TRBJ2-2; D call uncertain. The CDR3 totals 15 residues. Germline values: CDR1 SSHAT, CDR2 FNYEAQ (reference sequence). CDR3 sequence reads: CASSLDWLKGGELFF. In DNA, the CDR3 is TGTGCTAGCAGCTTAGATTGGCTGAAGGGCGGGGAGCTGTTTTTT. Full variable domain (outside the CDR3, taken from reference TRBV7-7 and TRBJ2-2): GAGVSQSPRYKVTKRGQDVTLRCDPISSHATLYWYQQALGQGPEFLTYFNYEAQPDKSGLPSDRFSAERPEGSISTLTIQRTEQRDSAMYRCASSLDWLKGGELFFGEGSRLTVL.

V and J are TRBV29-1 and TRBJ1-1; TRBD1 matches at 11 bases. This CDR3 is built from 14 residues. The germline V gene encodes CDR1 SQVTM and CDR2 ANQGSEA. The J segment lost 0 bases and the V segment lost 4 bases, leaving 1 base of the junction unmatched. CDR3 coding DNA: TGCAGCGTTGGGACAGGGGGCTTGAACACTGAAGCTTTCTTT. Its protein product is CSVGTGGLNTEAFF.

CDR3 nucleotide sequence: TGCGCCAGCAGCCAGCGTGAAAAACTGTTTTTT. Encoded protein: CASSQREKLFF. V gene TRBV4-3 combines with J gene TRBJ1-4, with unresolved D. In germline, CDR1 is LGHNA, CDR2 YSLEER. This CDR3 region has 11 residues. Trimming removed 3 bases from V and 7 bases from J, with 3 bases in between.

The rearrangement links TRBV7-2 to TRBJ2-7; TRBD2 matches 8 bases. CDR3 length: 16 residues. In germline, CDR1 is SGHTA, CDR2 FQGNSA. Germline trimming cut 5 bases from V and 7 bases from J; bases unmatched to any gene: 16. CDR3: CASSPSSGRAVREQYF. In DNA, the CDR3 is TGTGCCAGCAGCCCCTCTAGCGGGCGAGCTGTACGAGAGCAGTACTTC.

J is TRBJ2-5 and V is TRBV18, with 11 bases matching TRBD2. Germline assignment: CDR1 KGHSH and CDR2 LQKENI. The CDR3 extends over 16 amino acids. V was pared by 3 bases and J by 3 bases, with 6 bases of the junction left unmatched. CDR3 sequence reads: CASSPTTLAGEETQYF. In nucleotides, the CDR3 is TGTGCCAGCTCACCGACAACACTAGCGGGGGAAGAGACCCAGTACTTC.

On this clone: The sample carries other DNA sequences with the same CDR3. The chain employs TRBV20-1 and TRBJ2-1; D call uncertain. Trimming left V 3 bases short and J 6 bases short, with 6 bases between. In germline, CDR1 is DFQATT, CDR2 SNEGSKA (reference sequence). The CDR3 totals 11 residues. CDR3 DNA: TGCAGTGCTAGGAGTAGCAATGAGCAGTTCTTC. It is translated as CSARSSNEQFF.

This sequence joins TRBV18 and TRBJ1-3; D gene unclear. The germline V gene encodes CDR1 KGHSH and CDR2 LQKENI. CDR3 size: 13 residues. Trimming cost V 6 bases and J 5 bases, with 11 bases left between them. The CDR3 coding sequence is TGTGCCAGCTCGCCAACGGGCCGAAACACCATATATTTT. Its translation: CASSPTGRNTIYF. The full variable domain, with the rest looked up from reference TRBV18 and TRBJ1-3, is NAGVMQNPRHLVRRRGQEARLRCSPMKGHSHVYWYRQLPEEGLKFMVYLQKENIIDESGMPKERFSAEFPKEGPSILRIQQVVRGDSAAYFCASSPTGRNTIYFGEGSWLTVV.

This chain links TRBV4-3 with TRBJ2-3; TRBD2 matches 8 bases. Trimming cost V 0 bases and J 5 bases; bases outside gene matches: 4. CDR1 is LGHNA and CDR2 is YSLEER in the germline V gene. The CDR3 spans 15 residues. CDR3 coding DNA: TGCGCCAGCAGCCAAGAGTTAGCGGGGTTAGATACGCAGTATTTT. Translation: CASSQELAGLDTQYF.

V usage is TRBV11-1 and J usage is TRBJ2-3; D remains ambiguous. This CDR3 has 15 amino acids. The germline V and J ends were trimmed by 0 bases and 7 bases, with 14 bases remaining between them. In germline, CDR1 is SGHAT, CDR2 FQDESV (reference sequence). CDR3 sequence reads: CASSLARTGYYTQYF. For the CDR3, the DNA is TGTGCCAGCAGCTTAGCGCGGACCGGCTATTATACGCAGTATTTT.